The entry below describes one T cell receptor beta chain. The antigen is undetermined. The CDR3 spans 15 residues. J lost 6 bases, V lost 3 bases, and 6 bases had no gene match. Germline lookup yields CDR1 SGHNT and CDR2 YYREEE (reference sequence). The data stem from a study of cytomegalovirus exposure and HLA in healthy donors. Study details: An analysis done earlier identified some 120 million unique TCR beta sequences from approximately 170 million T cells.

General study results and limits: As a later analysis showed, a missense DCLRE1C variant was linked to trimming of TCR beta V- and J-genes. Some public TCRs appeared in many individuals, while most sequences were rare. What a later analysis showed was that several of the most significant clusters appeared linked to common viral pathogens.

It was with 60 Vbeta and 13 Jbeta primers that the PCR ran. Produced via immunoSEQ multiplex PCR; TCRdb's table is partial and in-frame only. Here the sample spans approximately 200,000 clones, over 75% being singletons. This TCR came from a human donor in good health. The V gene is TRBV5-4, the J gene TRBJ2-7; 13 bases match TRBD2. The sequencing sample was made of PBMCs. The CDR3 region has the DNA TGTGCCAGCAGCTGGGGACTAGCGGGATCTAGCGAGCAGTACTTC. It codes for CASSWGLAGSSEQYF.